The rows below give T cell receptor beta chains drawn from one sample of a study of blood T cell repertoires in COVID-19. Generated by immunoSEQ multiplex PCR, the TCRdb table keeps only in-frame clones and is missing some. Of hundreds of thousands of clones in the sample, 85% were seen once. Sequences were obtained from PBMCs or T cells enriched from blood (not recorded which). The receptors were sampled from a middle-aged man who had recovered from COVID-19. CDR3s include the opening cysteine and the closing phenylalanine or tryptophan. D genes are given only for firm matches. Size is stated for part of the rows, as once, few or many counts, or as a class when the clone is expanded.

>TRBV6-4|.|15|.|TRBJ2-7
CASMILWRVNYEQYF
TGTGCCAGCATGATTTTATGGCGGGTGAACTACGAGCAGTACTTC
>TRBV28|TRBD2|15|few|TRBJ2-7
CASSSTGTSGYEQYF
TGTGCCAGCAGTTCTACCGGGACTAGCGGCTACGAGCAGTACTTC
>TRBV18|TRBD1|16|few|TRBJ1-1
CASSPPWGQGGTEAFF
TGTGCCAGCTCACCACCGTGGGGACAGGGAGGCACTGAAGCTTTCTTT
>TRBV27|TRBD1|16|.|TRBJ1-6
CASSEGTGVYNSPLHF
TGTGCCAGCAGTGAAGGGACAGGGGTATATAATTCACCCCTCCACTTT
>TRBV27|TRBD1|16|.|TRBJ2-2
CASNFLGTGADGELFF
TGTGCCAGCAATTTCCTAGGGACAGGGGCGGACGGGGAGCTGTTTTTT
>TRBV7-8|TRBD2|14|.|TRBJ2-7
CASSSGTRMYEQYF
TGTGCCAGCAGCTCCGGGACTAGAATGTACGAGCAGTACTTC
>TRBV5-6|.|16|once|TRBJ2-1
CASSSLEVLANNEQFF
TGTGCCAGCAGCAGCTTGGAGGTTCTAGCTAACAATGAGCAGTTCTTC
>TRBV28|TRBD1|15|.|TRBJ2-7
CASSTQGQGLYEQYF
TGTGCCAGCAGCACACAGGGACAGGGTCTTTACGAGCAGTACTTC
>TRBV12-3/TRBV12-4|.|12|.|TRBJ1-2
CASSGSNYGYTF
TGTGCCAGCAGCGGGTCCAACTATGGCTACACCTTC
>TRBV4-1|.|17|.|TRBJ2-7
CASSQVSEDTFSYEQYF
TGCGCCAGCAGCCAAGTGTCAGAAGACACGTTCTCCTACGAGCAGTACTTC
>TRBV9|TRBD1|15|.|TRBJ2-3
CASSNGDRVTDTQYF
TGTGCCAGCAGCAATGGGGACAGGGTCACAGATACGCAGTATTTT
>TRBV18|.|14|once|TRBJ1-2
CASSPTDSRYGYTF
TGTGCCAGCTCACCAACGGACAGCAGATATGGCTACACCTTC
>TRBV5-1|TRBD1|17|.|TRBJ2-5
CASSLGPLGQAGETQYF
TGCGCCAGCAGCTTGGGGCCCCTAGGACAGGCGGGAGAGACCCAGTACTTC
>TRBV28|TRBD1|14|.|TRBJ1-1
CASSPTGGNTEAFF
TGTGCCAGCAGTCCGACAGGGGGCAACACTGAAGCTTTCTTT
>TRBV2|.|17|.|TRBJ1-3
CASSPVPSHSSGNTIYF
TGTGCCAGCAGTCCCGTTCCCTCACACAGCTCTGGAAACACCATATATTTT
>TRBV2|.|14|.|TRBJ1-3
CASRSLVSGNTIYF
TGTGCCAGCAGAAGCCTAGTTTCTGGAAACACCATATATTTT
>TRBV5-1|TRBD1|15|.|TRBJ2-5
CASSGKGDRQETQYF
TGCGCCAGCAGTGGAAAAGGGGACAGGCAAGAGACCCAGTACTTC
>TRBV7-2|TRBD1|14|once|TRBJ2-7
CASSWGQVTYEQYF
TGTGCCAGCAGCTGGGGACAGGTGACCTACGAGCAGTACTTC
>TRBV6-1|TRBD1|16|.|TRBJ2-7
CASSEAGQQGSYEQYF
TGTGCCAGCAGTGAAGCAGGTCAACAGGGGTCCTACGAGCAGTACTTC
>TRBV3-1/TRBV3-2|TRBD1|14|few|TRBJ1-1
CASSDRGRFAEAFF
TGTGCCAGCAGCGACAGGGGGCGATTCGCTGAAGCTTTCTTT
>TRBV24-1|TRBD1|16|.|TRBJ2-6
CATSDRQGFGANVLTF
TGTGCCACCAGTGATCGACAGGGGTTTGGGGCCAACGTCCTGACTTTC
>TRBV7-2|.|16|.|TRBJ2-1
CASSFLLARPKNEQFF
TGTGCCAGCAGCTTCTTACTAGCCCGGCCCAAGAATGAGCAGTTCTTC
>TRBV3-1/TRBV3-2|TRBD1|15|.|TRBJ1-5
CASSQTGGAEQPQHF
TGTGCCAGCAGCCAAACAGGGGGCGCAGAACAGCCCCAGCATTTT
>TRBV11-3|.|14|few|TRBJ1-2
CASSFTGSSYGYTF
TGTGCCAGCAGCTTTACCGGGTCCTCCTATGGCTACACCTTC
>TRBV5-1|TRBD1|15|.|TRBJ1-6
CASSGGQVNNSPLHF
TGCGCCAGCAGCGGGGGACAGGTCAATAATTCACCCCTCCACTTT
>TRBV18|TRBD1|15|few|TRBJ1-4
CASSPAGTGGEKLFF
TGTGCCAGCTCACCAGCCGGGACAGGGGGAGAAAAACTGTTTTTT
>TRBV2|TRBD2|15|.|TRBJ2-1
CASSEEGLAGAEQFF
TGTGCCAGCAGTGAAGAGGGGCTAGCGGGAGCTGAGCAGTTCTTC
>TRBV7-9|.|15|.|TRBJ1-5
CASSLGGQSNQPQHF
TGTGCCAGCAGCTTAGGGGGACAAAGCAATCAGCCCCAGCATTTT
>TRBV25-1|.|15|.|TRBJ1-4
CASSPARGANEKLFF
TGTGCCAGCAGCCCTGCACGGGGGGCTAATGAAAAACTGTTTTTT
>TRBV19|TRBD1|19|.|TRBJ2-3
CASSTQGTGLRDNTDTQYF
TGTGCCAGTAGTACCCAGGGGACAGGGCTGAGAGATAACACAGATACGCAGTATTTT
>TRBV7-9|.|15|.|TRBJ2-1
CASSLGRGRYNEQFF
TGTGCCAGCAGCTTAGGGAGGGGGCGTTACAATGAGCAGTTCTTC
>TRBV5-6|.|14|.|TRBJ2-5
CASSLGLALETQYF
TGTGCCAGCAGCTTAGGGCTAGCCCTGGAGACCCAGTACTTC
>TRBV13|.|12|.|TRBJ1-2
CAARAGNYGYTF
TGTGCCGCCCGAGCAGGAAACTATGGCTACACCTTC
>TRBV7-9|.|13|.|TRBJ1-5
CASSFGINQPQHF
TGTGCCAGCAGCTTCGGGATCAATCAGCCCCAGCATTTT
>TRBV30|.|13|few|TRBJ1-2
CAWSTGYRVGYTF
TGTGCCTGGAGTACGGGTTACAGGGTTGGCTACACCTTC
>TRBV29-1|TRBD1|14|few|TRBJ1-4
CSGKTGTANEKLFF
TGCAGCGGTAAAACCGGGACAGCTAATGAAAAACTGTTTTTT
>TRBV20-1|.|12|.|TRBJ2-7
CSASLSSYEQYF
TGCAGTGCTAGTCTTAGCTCCTACGAGCAGTACTTC
>TRBV3-1/TRBV3-2|.|14|.|TRBJ1-6
CASSQGDSNSPLHF
TGTGCCAGCAGCCAAGGCGACAGTAATTCACCCCTCCACTTT
>TRBV3-1/TRBV3-2|.|12|.|TRBJ2-7
CASSQALGEQYF
TGTGCCAGCAGCCAAGCACTAGGCGAGCAGTACTTC
>TRBV6-4|.|15|.|TRBJ2-3
CASSTDGGPTDTQYF
TGTGCCAGCAGCACAGACGGGGGGCCGACAGATACGCAGTATTTT
>TRBV19|TRBD1|15|.|TRBJ1-5
CASRKQTGLLQPQHF
TGTGCCAGTAGAAAACAGACAGGGCTCCTTCAGCCCCAGCATTTT
>TRBV14|.|15|.|TRBJ2-7
CASSQGGGPGYEQYF
TGTGCCAGCAGCCAAGGGGGGGGCCCTGGGTACGAGCAGTACTTC
>TRBV6-5|TRBD1|15|.|TRBJ1-5
CASSSHGTGAQPQHF
TGTGCCAGCAGTTCCCACGGGACAGGGGCCCAGCCCCAGCATTTT
>TRBV25-1|TRBD1|14|.|TRBJ1-2
CASSGGQAVYGYTF
TGTGCCAGCAGTGGGGGACAGGCGGTCTATGGCTACACCTTC